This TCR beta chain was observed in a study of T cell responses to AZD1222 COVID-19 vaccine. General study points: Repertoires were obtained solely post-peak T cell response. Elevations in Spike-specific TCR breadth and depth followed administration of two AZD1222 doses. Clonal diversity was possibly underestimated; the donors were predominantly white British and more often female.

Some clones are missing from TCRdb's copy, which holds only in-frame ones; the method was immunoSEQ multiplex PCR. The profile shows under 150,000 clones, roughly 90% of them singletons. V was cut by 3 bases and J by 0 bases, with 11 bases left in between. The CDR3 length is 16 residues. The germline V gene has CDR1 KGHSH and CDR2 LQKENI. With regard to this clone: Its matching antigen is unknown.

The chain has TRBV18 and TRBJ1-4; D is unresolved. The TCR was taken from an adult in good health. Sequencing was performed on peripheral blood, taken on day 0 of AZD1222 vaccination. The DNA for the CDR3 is TGTGCCAGCTCACCTCGGGAGGCCTCAACTAATGAAAAACTGTTTTTT. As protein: CASSPREASTNEKLFF. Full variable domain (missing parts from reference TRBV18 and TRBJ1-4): NAGVMQNPRHLVRRRGQEARLRCSPMKGHSHVYWYRQLPEEGLKFMVYLQKENIIDESGMPKERFSAEFPKEGPSILRIQQVVRGDSAAYFCASSPREASTNEKLFFGSGTQLSVL.